This note documents a single T cell receptor beta chain sequence. The specificity of this receptor is unknown. It has no much larger one-base neighbor in the sample; base qualities were not kept. The V end loses 2 bases and the J end loses 8 bases, and a stretch of 13 bases separates them. The CDR3 sequence holds 14 residues, the cysteine and phenylalanine included. Only CDR3 DNA is held: 42 bases, read in frame from base 1. Taken from the germline V gene (reference sequence), the CDR1 and CDR2 loops are SEHNR and FQNEAQ. This sample is drawn from a study of radiation and T cells in renal cell carcinoma (dated by TCRdb to the early 2020s). About the investigation overall: The samples were drawn from a clinical trial, where primary renal cell carcinomas were treated with 15 Gy of stereotactic body radiation therapy and then removed by nephrectomy 4 weeks afterward. In the approximately 53 samples combined, around 3.9 million unique CDR3 nucleotide sequences were found, encoding 2 million to 3 million unique CDR3 amino acid sequences. A total of around 53 samples underwent TCR beta sequencing, made up of some 26 tumors and roughly 27 peripheral blood samples.

Reading the label with the study, this specimen's time point is: baseline pretreatment blood. The treatment or condition label on this specimen signifies: 15 Gy SBRT to primary tumor, nephrectomy 4 weeks later. To track tumor-enriched clonotypes, serial peripheral blood was sampled from radiation-treated patients at baseline and at 2 weeks and 4 weeks after SBRT. Every patient's renal cell carcinoma showed clear cell pathology. Genomic DNA for TCR sequencing was prepared using the QIAamp DNA Blood Mini Kit (Qiagen). The analyses included only samples that passed all quality control checks. General study outcomes and caveats: Blood repertoire dynamics were not followed beyond 4 weeks after treatment. The single-armed trial design could not address effects of radiation dose or scheduling on the TCR repertoire. Because no pretreatment tumor biopsies were available, whether clonotypes were present in the tumor at baseline could not be determined. In blood, the top tumor clonotypes increased from baseline to 2 weeks after radiation and then shrank by 4 weeks, which suggests a temporary expansion of tumor-resident clones.

TCR beta libraries were generated from genomic DNA with the immunoSEQ kit, following the manufacturer's recommendations. To prepare libraries, a first multiplex PCR with proprietary primers was run, followed by a second PCR that added unique barcodes, and a bead cleanup was done after each round. Each sample batch included a kit-provided positive control reaction and a negative control reaction. The final libraries were assessed on an Agilent 4200 TapeStation D1000 ScreenTape, pooled by volume, and quantified by qPCR. Sequencing was performed on an Illumina NextSeq500 with a MidOutput 150-cycle cartridge, and 156 Read1 and 15 Index1 cycles were run with kit custom primers. The pooled library was loaded at approximately 1 pM, with an approximately 21% PhiX control spiked in. The source study handled its data this way. The vendor-processed data were analyzed in R, and a clonotype was defined as all T cells that share the same CDR3 nucleotide sequence. In the clone abundance analyses, frequencies in each sample were normalized to that sample's 10,000 most abundant clones. Public T cell clones, which averaged fewer than five per sample, were removed prior to analysis. Tumor-enriched and baseline blood-enriched clonotypes were defined by at least a 32-fold difference in abundance between compartments. A beta-binomial differential abundance model was applied to find clonotypes that expanded or contracted between blood time points. The Baroni-Urbani and Buser coefficient was used to measure tumor-blood repertoire similarity, and groups were compared with two-tailed Wilcoxon tests in R. TCRdb limited this immuneACCESS table to in-frame rearrangements with V and J called. A share of clones is missing; checked studies link under half to unresolved V genes, and the rest is unexplained. V, J and clone size were drawn from that table, and D and trimming were deduced from the DNA. Here the sample has about 140,000 clones; less than 90% occur a single time. The ten largest make up around 25% of the sample.

The starting material was blood, obtained from a patient whose treatment included radiotherapy and nephrectomy. This sequence was found in a woman aged 50 to 60 with renal cell carcinoma. This sequence uses TRBV7-9 and TRBJ2-4, with the D gene not clear enough to name. The CDR3 is CASSLSPELDIQYF. The nucleotides are TGTGCCAGCAGCTTAAGCCCAGAGCTGGACATTCAGTACTTC.